This TCR beta chain was identified during a study of PD-1 blockade in classical Hodgkin lymphoma. Findings and caveats of the study: Why repertoires differed is undefined; disease activity or prior therapy possibly contributed. Newly diagnosed patients were reported to start with lower TCR diversity than healthy donors.

Time point reported: newly diagnosed, previously untreated cHL patient sample. Thawed PBMCs were the source of CD4+ T cells, purified by magnetic negative selection. Acting as the comparison were PBMCs from newly diagnosed, untreated classical Hodgkin lymphoma. The table came from immunoSEQ multiplex PCR; TCRdb's copy has only in-frame clones and leaves some out. The sample carries more than 15,000 clones, 86% recorded once. V lost 4 bases, J lost 2 bases, and 5 bases stayed unmatched. The CDR3 has 15 residues. Germline V lookup: CDR1 MNHNS, CDR2 SASEGT. Note on this clone: The antigen remains unidentified.

The sample comprised CD4+ T cells from blood. The V and J genes are TRBV6-1 and TRBJ2-3; 8 bases fit TRBD1. This receptor was obtained from a human donor with classical Hodgkin lymphoma. The CDR3 reads CASSGLDRVTDTQYF. The CDR3 coding sequence is TGTGCCAGCAGTGGCTTGGACAGGGTCACAGATACGCAGTATTTT.